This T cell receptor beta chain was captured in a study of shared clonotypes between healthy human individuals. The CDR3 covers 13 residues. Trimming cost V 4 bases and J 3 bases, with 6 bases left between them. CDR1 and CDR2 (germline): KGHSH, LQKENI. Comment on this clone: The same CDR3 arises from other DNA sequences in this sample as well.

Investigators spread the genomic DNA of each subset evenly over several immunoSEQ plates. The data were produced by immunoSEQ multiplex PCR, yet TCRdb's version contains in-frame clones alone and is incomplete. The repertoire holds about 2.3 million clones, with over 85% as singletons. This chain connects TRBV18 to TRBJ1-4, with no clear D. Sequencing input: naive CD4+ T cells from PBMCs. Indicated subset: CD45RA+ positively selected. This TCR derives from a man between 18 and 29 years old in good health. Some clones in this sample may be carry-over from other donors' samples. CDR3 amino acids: CASSRGANEKLFF. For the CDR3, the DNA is TGTGCCAGCTCACGCGGTGCTAATGAAAAACTGTTTTTT. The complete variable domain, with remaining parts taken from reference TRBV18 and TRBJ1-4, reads NAGVMQNPRHLVRRRGQEARLRCSPMKGHSHVYWYRQLPEEGLKFMVYLQKENIIDESGMPKERFSAEFPKEGPSILRIQQVVRGDSAAYFCASSRGANEKLFFGSGTQLSVL.